These T cell receptor beta chains were read from a single sample in a study of T-cell memory formation after mild COVID-19. TCRdb called the 5' RACE reads again in MiXCR, with one record for every CDR3 protein. The profile shows 100,000 to 150,000 distinct CDR3 sequences, around 15% of them singletons. Sequenced material: PBMCs or a T cell subset sorted from them (not recorded which). Receptors originate from a man aged 18 to 29 who had mild COVID-19 (a few samples of this study predate the infection). Cell type and time point are not known. Each CDR3 is given with its conserved first and last residue. Not every row has a clone size; where given, it reads once, few, many or a size class.

V	size	J	CDR3
TRBV7-2	many	TRBJ2-3	CASSRPAGGSSLGHTQYF
TRBV5-1	few	TRBJ2-7	CASSLVRGQAAYEQYF
TRBV2	-	TRBJ2-1	CASTGTASYNEQFF
TRBV10-3	-	TRBJ2-2	CAISDQGAGELFF
TRBV20-1	-	TRBJ2-5	CSAAPSYQETQYF
TRBV19	-	TRBJ2-3	CASSQRDTQYF
TRBV27	-	TRBJ1-3	CASSLSGTGPRSGNTIYF
TRBV12-3/TRBV12-4	many	TRBJ2-3	CASSLGGVTDTQYF
TRBV4-2	many	TRBJ2-2	CASSQAAGTLHTGELFF
TRBV7-2	-	TRBJ1-6	CASSSPWSPLHF
TRBV18	few	TRBJ2-5	CASSPQGRETQYF
TRBV20-1	-	TRBJ2-2	CSARLAGATGELFF
TRBV10-3	few	TRBJ2-3	CAMGGRVTDTQYF
TRBV7-2	few	TRBJ1-2	CASSTGQGGLGYTF
TRBV18	-	TRBJ2-1	CASSPSGPGNEQFF
TRBV5-1	-	TRBJ2-2	CASLREPPGELFF
TRBV7-2	-	TRBJ2-3	CASSQTSGFSTDTQYF
TRBV5-1	many	TRBJ2-7	CASSLEAGPYEQYF
TRBV5-1	few	TRBJ2-2	CASTRKRRGENTGELFF
TRBV7-2	-	TRBJ1-1	CASSFDSLNTEAFF
TRBV5-1	-	TRBJ2-3	CASSSRTSGVDTQYF
TRBV5-6	-	TRBJ2-1	CASSLARGSLYNEQFF
TRBV7-2	many	TRBJ1-5	CASSLVPGTGSGQPQHF
TRBV19	few	TRBJ1-5	CASSRGQGGYQPQHF
TRBV6-5	-	TRBJ1-1	CASSSQGTVNTEAFF
TRBV5-4	-	TRBJ1-1	CASWLRGPGTEAFF
TRBV24-1	-	TRBJ2-1	CATSERDSFSYNEQFF
TRBV5-3	once	TRBJ2-5	CARSLSGEAAETQYF
TRBV7-9	few	TRBJ1-4	CASSLVGSEEKLFF